This T cell receptor beta chain was profiled in a study of blood T cell repertoires in COVID-19 (dated by TCRdb to about 2020). Regarding the complete study: Samples covering the acute and convalescent phases of COVID-19 were provided by collaborators in the United States, Italy and Spain. The material from the prospective study consisted of cDNA or gDNA derived from T cells, B-cell-depleted T cells, or PBMCs. Deeply sampled blood TCRbeta repertoires from subjects exposed to, actively infected with, or recovered from COVID-19 were included in the dataset. The repertoires were released in a freely available public database meant as a resource for research on the immune response to SARS-CoV-2. The samples were drawn from the first 160 participants of the ongoing ImmuneRACE study and from 950 to 1,500 subjects provided by 6 global collaborators. The sample metadata nearly always contained a de-identified subject ID, COVID-19 status, age in years and sex. Where HLA class I and class II types were available, the types were taken from metadata supplied by the sample provider, not from assay-based typing. Paper-wide results and their limitations: Clinical and demographic metadata were provided uncurated, with the amount varying by source and participant.

Measured from the cysteine to the phenylalanine, the CDR3 is 17 residues long. Only the CDR3 DNA stays, 51 bases, in frame from base 1. In regard to this clone: Its antigen is currently not known. No quality values exist for individual bases; no much larger clone is one base distant.

Each collaborating institution followed its own protocols to collect whole blood in K2EDTA tubes. For TCRbeta analysis, collaborators shipped samples as frozen whole blood, isolated PBMCs, or DNA extracted from either of those sample types. TCRbeta CDR3 regions were amplified from genomic DNA using the immunoSEQ Assay, a bias-controlled multiplex PCR. The study's own analysis went as follows. Within the assay, amplification of reference gene primers was used to estimate how many nucleated cells each sample contained. To quantify the absolute abundance of each unique TCRbeta CDR3 rearrangement, sequence reads were collapsed and filtered. For each sample, productive Simpson clonality was calculated by taking the square root of Simpson's diversity index across productive rearrangements. The table was pulled from immuneACCESS by TCRdb, which kept in-frame rearrangements only. Such tables lose some clones; where checked, under half of the loss comes from unresolved V genes, and the rest has no known cause. V and J calls plus clone size are reproduced from that table; the DNA served to infer D and trimming. Recorded for this sample are some 46,000 clones; around 83% of them occurred a single time. Of the sample, about 7.7% is held by the ten largest clones.

The rearrangement joined TRBV1 to TRBJ2-5; whether TRBD2, the table's D call, matches the DNA was not checked. TRBV1 is a documented pseudogene. Sequencing was performed on peripheral blood. The clonotype was recovered from a man in his sixties with active COVID-19. The DNA reads TGCACCAGCAGCCCCCAGACTAGCGGGCCGACTGCGGAGACCCAGTACTTC. It encodes CTSSPQTSGPTAETQYF.